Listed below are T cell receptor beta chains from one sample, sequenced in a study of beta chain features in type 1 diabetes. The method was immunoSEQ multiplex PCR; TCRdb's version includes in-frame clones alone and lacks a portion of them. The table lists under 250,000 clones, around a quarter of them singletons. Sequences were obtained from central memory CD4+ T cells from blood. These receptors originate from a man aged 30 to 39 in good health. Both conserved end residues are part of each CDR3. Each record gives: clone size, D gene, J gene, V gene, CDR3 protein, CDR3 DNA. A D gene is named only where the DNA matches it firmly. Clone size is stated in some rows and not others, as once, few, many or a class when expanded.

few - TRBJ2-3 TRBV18 CASSPLSTDTQYF TGTGCCAGCTCACCTCTAAGCACAGATACGCAGTATTTT
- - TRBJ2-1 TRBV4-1 CARQSLHYNEQFF TGCGCCAGACAGAGCCTTCATTACAATGAGCAGTTCTTC
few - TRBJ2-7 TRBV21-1 CASSCPGLALSSYEQYF TGTGCCAGCAGCTGTCCGGGACTAGCGTTGAGCTCCTACGAGCAGTACTTC
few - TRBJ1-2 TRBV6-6 CASSLSTETNYGYTF TGTGCCAGCAGCCTTTCGACGGAAACTAACTATGGCTACACCTTC
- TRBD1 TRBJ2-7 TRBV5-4 CASSRQGGPYEQYF TGTGCCAGCAGCAGACAGGGCGGCCCCTACGAGCAGTACTTC
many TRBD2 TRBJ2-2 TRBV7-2 CASSLSGIGELFF TGTGCCAGCAGCTTAAGCGGGATCGGCGAGCTGTTTTTT
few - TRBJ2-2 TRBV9 CASSVSGQTNTGELFF TGTGCCAGCAGCGTTTCCGGACAGACGAACACCGGGGAGCTGTTTTTT
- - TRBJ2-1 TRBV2 CASSEEWTHEQFF TGTGCCAGCAGTGAAGAATGGACCCATGAGCAGTTCTTC
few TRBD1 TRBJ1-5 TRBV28 CASHGQGADPQHF TGTGCCAGTCACGGACAGGGGGCAGACCCCCAGCATTTT
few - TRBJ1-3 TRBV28 CASSPSTDSGNTIYF TGTGCCAGCAGTCCCTCGACCGACTCTGGAAACACCATATATTTT
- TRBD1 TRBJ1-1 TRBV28 CASSFTGGNTEAFF TGTGCCAGCAGTTTTACAGGGGGAAACACTGAAGCTTTCTTT
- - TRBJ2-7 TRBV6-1 CASSQQGYHEQYF TGTGCCAGCAGTCAACAGGGATACCACGAGCAGTACTTC
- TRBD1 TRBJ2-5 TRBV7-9 CASSRGQAGSETQYF TGTGCCAGCAGCCGGGGACAGGCAGGATCAGAGACCCAGTACTTC
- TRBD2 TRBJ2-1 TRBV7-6 CASSLMLAGDNEQFF TGTGCCAGCAGCTTAATGCTAGCGGGGGACAATGAGCAGTTCTTC
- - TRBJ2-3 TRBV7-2 CASSLVDGAGTQYF TGTGCCAGCAGCTTAGTAGATGGGGCGGGTACGCAGTATTTT
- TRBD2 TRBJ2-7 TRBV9 CASSLTGTTYEQYF TGTGCCAGCAGCTTAACCGGGACTACCTACGAGCAGTACTTC
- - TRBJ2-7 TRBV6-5 CASSYLKGSLAYEQYF TGTGCCAGCAGTTACTTAAAGGGTAGTCTCGCCTACGAGCAGTACTTC
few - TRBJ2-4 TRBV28 CASSLPSLGSKNIQYF TGTGCCAGCAGTCTACCATCACTCGGATCCAAAAACATTCAGTACTTC
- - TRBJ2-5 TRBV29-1 CSVGDGQETQYF TGCAGCGTTGGAGACGGACAAGAGACCCAGTACTTC
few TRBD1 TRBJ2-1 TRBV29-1 CSVGTGTGGQFF TGCAGCGTTGGGACAGGGACTGGGGGGCAGTTCTTC
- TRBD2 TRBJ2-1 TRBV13 CASSFWLAGVIEQFF TGTGCCAGCAGCTTTTGGCTAGCGGGAGTTATAGAGCAGTTCTTC
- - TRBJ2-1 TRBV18 CATMNVSSYNEQFF TGTGCCACCATGAACGTAAGCTCCTACAATGAGCAGTTCTTC
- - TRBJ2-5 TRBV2 CASNTRQQETQYF TGTGCCAGCAATACTCGTCAGCAAGAGACCCAGTACTTC
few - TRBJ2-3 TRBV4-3 CASSQDLSAASSHTQYF TGCGCCAGCAGCCAAGATCTCAGTGCGGCTAGCTCGCATACGCAGTATTTT
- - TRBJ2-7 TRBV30 CAVGGFSYEQYF TGTGCCGTAGGGGGGTTTTCCTACGAGCAGTACTTC
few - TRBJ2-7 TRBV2 CASSVTGSNEQYF TGTGCCAGCAGTGTAACTGGGAGCAACGAGCAGTACTTC